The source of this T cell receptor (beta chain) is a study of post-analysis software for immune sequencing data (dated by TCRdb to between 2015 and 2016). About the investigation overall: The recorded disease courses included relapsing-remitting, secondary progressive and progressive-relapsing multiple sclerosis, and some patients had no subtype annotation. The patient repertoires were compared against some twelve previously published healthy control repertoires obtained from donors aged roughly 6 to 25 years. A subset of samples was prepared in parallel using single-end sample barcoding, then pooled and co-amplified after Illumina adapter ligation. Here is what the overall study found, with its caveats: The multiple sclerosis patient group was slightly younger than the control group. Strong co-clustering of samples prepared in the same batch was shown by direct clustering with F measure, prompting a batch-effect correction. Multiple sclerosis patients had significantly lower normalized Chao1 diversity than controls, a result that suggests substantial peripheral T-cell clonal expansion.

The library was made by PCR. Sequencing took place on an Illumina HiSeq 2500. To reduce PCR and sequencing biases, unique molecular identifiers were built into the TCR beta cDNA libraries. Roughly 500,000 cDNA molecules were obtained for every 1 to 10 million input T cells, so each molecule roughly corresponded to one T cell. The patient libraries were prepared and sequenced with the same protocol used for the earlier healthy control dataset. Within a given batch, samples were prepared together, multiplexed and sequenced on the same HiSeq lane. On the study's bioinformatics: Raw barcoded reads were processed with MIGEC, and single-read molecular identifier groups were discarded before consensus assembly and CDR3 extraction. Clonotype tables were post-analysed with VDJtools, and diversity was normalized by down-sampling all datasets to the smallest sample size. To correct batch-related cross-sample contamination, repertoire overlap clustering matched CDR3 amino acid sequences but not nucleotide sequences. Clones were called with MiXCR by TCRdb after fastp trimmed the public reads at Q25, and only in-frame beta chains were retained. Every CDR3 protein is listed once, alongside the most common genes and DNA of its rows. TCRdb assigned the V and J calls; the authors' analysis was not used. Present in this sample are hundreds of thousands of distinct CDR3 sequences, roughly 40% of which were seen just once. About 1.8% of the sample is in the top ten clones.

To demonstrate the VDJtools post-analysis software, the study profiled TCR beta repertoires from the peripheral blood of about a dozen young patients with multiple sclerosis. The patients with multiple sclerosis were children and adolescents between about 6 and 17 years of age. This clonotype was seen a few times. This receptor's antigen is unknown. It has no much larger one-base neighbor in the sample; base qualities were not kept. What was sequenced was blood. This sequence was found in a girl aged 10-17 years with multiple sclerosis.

Here is the DNA: TGCGCCAGCAGCTTCAGGCTAGCGGGGGGCTTGAGCTGGGCTGAGCAGTTCTTC. Translated, this gives CASSFRLAGGLSWAEQFF. This sequence uses TRBV5-1 and TRBJ2-1; 11 junctional bases match TRBD2. From its cysteine to its phenylalanine, the CDR3 spans 18 amino acids. Of all the DNA, just the CDR3 is kept, 54 bases in frame from base 1. Relative to germline, V is missing 2 bases and J is missing 9 bases, with 16 bases of the junction outside any gene match. Per the germline V gene, SGHRS is the CDR1 and YFSETQ is the CDR2.